The following is a TCR beta chain sequence with its context. Its antigen is still unknown. This sample is drawn from a study of T cell responses to AZD1222 COVID-19 vaccine. Libraries were prepared by immunoSEQ multiplex PCR; TCRdb keeps only in-frame clonotypes and omits some of them. This sample has fewer than 90,000 clones; 86% occur once, and the top ten carry 5.6%. Study-wide results and caveats: Compared with day 0, the breadth and depth of the Spike-specific TCR repertoire rose significantly after two doses of AZD1222. Regions 160-218 and 743-854 dominated among vaccine-associated CD4 TCRs spanning spike. Clonal diversity may have been underestimated, and the donors were mostly white British, with more females than males. Reports indicate that nearly half of spike-specific TCRs are directed at unmutated variant regions.

The CDR3 is 12 residues long. Trimming left V 5 bases short and J 7 bases short, with 11 bases between. From germline, CDR1 is SGHAT and CDR2 FQNNGV. The rearrangement joins TRBV11-2 to TRBJ1-1; D may be TRBD1 (5 bases). This specimen consisted of peripheral blood, obtained 28 days after the second AZD1222 dose. The sequence derives from an adult who received the AZD1222 COVID-19 vaccine. The DNA for the CDR3 is TGTGCCAGCAGCGCGGGGGGGTTTGAAGCTTTCTTT. This encodes CASSAGGFEAFF.